Presented here are 24 T cell receptor beta chains from one specimen sequenced in a study of beta chain features in type 1 diabetes. Every isolated RNA sample was fully reverse transcribed, so sequencing captured expressed TCRB transcripts. Sequenced by immunoSEQ multiplex PCR; TCRdb stores in-frame clones only, minus some. The data show roughly 350,000 clones, with 8% to 13% seen just once and about 0.015% held by the top ten. Sequencing was carried out using naive CD4+ T cells from blood. Source of these receptors: a woman aged 25 to 39 in good health.

In its sample, this clone was seen a few times. The chain joins TRBV5-4 to TRBJ2-1; TRBD2 matches 8 bases. The J segment lost 4 bases and the V segment lost 4 bases, leaving 4 bases of the junction unmatched. CDR3 length: 14 residues. From germline, CDR1 is SGHNT and CDR2 YYREEE (reference sequence). The CDR3 bases are TGTGCCAGCAGCCCGGGAGGGGAATACAATGAGCAGTTCTTC. It yields the protein CASSPGGEYNEQFF.

The chain employs TRBV6-5 and TRBJ2-7; TRBD1 aligns across 8 bases. The length of the CDR3 is 13 residues. CDR1 and CDR2 from the germline V gene are MNHEY and SVGAGI. After removal of 5 bases from V and 5 bases from J, the junction contained 5 bases not matched to a gene. CDR3 region: CASSRQGRNEQYF. The CDR3 DNA reads as TGTGCCAGCAGTAGACAGGGGCGGAACGAGCAGTACTTC.

V is TRBV7-2 and J is TRBJ2-7; a possible D gene is TRBD2 (6 bases). Germline V gene data show CDR1 as SGHTA and CDR2 as FQGNSA. The CDR3 has 15 residues. V was pared by 1 base and J by 3 bases, with 13 bases between. The CDR3: CASSLDPGVIYEQYF. CDR3 in DNA: TGTGCCAGCAGCTTAGACCCGGGAGTGATCTACGAGCAGTACTTC.

This rearrangement joins TRBV2 to TRBJ2-5, with 8 bases fitting TRBD1. The CDR3 covers 17 residues. Germline V gene data show CDR1 as SNHLY and CDR2 as FYNNEI. J was trimmed by 4 bases and V by 6 bases; bases with no gene match: 16. DNA of the CDR3: TGTGCCAGCAGGACAGGGGATGTCTCTGGAGTGGGAGAGACCCAGTACTTC. Amino acids: CASRTGDVSGVGETQYF.

The genes are TRBV28 and TRBJ2-7, with D uncertain. The CDR3 spans 11 residues. Trimming removed 2 bases from V and 7 bases from J, with 6 bases in between. Germline assignment: CDR1 MDHEN and CDR2 SYDVKM. The CDR3 loop is CASSLQREQYF. The CDR3, as DNA: TGTGCCAGCAGTTTACAGAGGGAGCAGTACTTC.

This clone was observed a handful of times. The V and J genes are TRBV11-2 and TRBJ2-3; TRBD1 matches at 7 bases. This CDR3 has 15 amino acids. Losses at the gene ends were 4 bases for V and 4 bases for J; bases not matched to a gene: 8. Germline CDR1 reads SGHAT; CDR2 reads FQNNGV. The CDR3 nucleotides are TGTGCCAGCAGCTCTCCCACAGGGGTGGCAGATACGCAGTATTTT. This gives the protein CASSSPTGVADTQYF.

The chain links TRBV5-1 to TRBJ2-1; TRBD2 matches 7 bases. The CDR3 has 15 amino acids. CDR1 and CDR2 (germline): SGHRS, YFSETQ. The J segment lost 5 bases and the V segment lost 3 bases, leaving 8 bases of the junction unmatched. CDR3 nucleotide sequence: TGCGCCAGCAGCTCGACACCGGGACTACACAATGAGCAGTTCTTC. Its translation is CASSSTPGLHNEQFF. The entire variable domain, with the rest obtained from reference TRBV5-1 and TRBJ2-1, is as follows: KAGVTQTPRYLIKTRGQQVTLSCSPISGHRSVSWYQQTPGQGLQFLFEYFSETQRNKGNFPGRFSGRQFSNSRSEMNVSTLELGDSALYLCASSSTPGLHNEQFFGPGTRLTVL.

This rearrangement joins TRBV4-1 to TRBJ2-3; D is unclear. V lost 2 bases and J lost 4, with 16 bases in between. The CDR3 sequence is 16 residues long. The germline gives CDR1 MGHRA, CDR2 YSYEKL. CDR3 nucleotides: TGCGCCAGCAGCCAACCGGTGAAGAGCTTCCCAGATACGCAGTATTTT. It encodes CASSQPVKSFPDTQYF.

This clone was recorded a few times. The V gene is TRBV10-3, the J gene TRBJ2-7; TRBD2 matches at 11 bases. Germline loops: CDR1 ENHRY, CDR2 SYGVKD. This CDR3 has 13 residues. V gave up 10 bases and J gave up 2 bases; unmatched junction bases: 4. The CDR3 loop is CATGTSGTYEQYF. The CDR3 nucleotides read TGTGCCACGGGGACTAGCGGAACCTACGAGCAGTACTTC.

In its sample, this clone was seen many times. This chain connects TRBV29-1 to TRBJ2-5, with 8 nucleotides matching TRBD1. The germline V gene encodes CDR1 SQVTM and CDR2 ANQGSEA. Losses at the gene ends were 5 bases for V and 5 bases for J; bases not matched to a gene: 4. This CDR3 region has 12 residues. The CDR3, as DNA: TGCAGCGTTCAGGGACAGGAGGAGACCCAGTACTTC. It specifies CSVQGQEETQYF.

The J gene is TRBJ1-2, the V gene TRBV6-5; 8 bases align to TRBD1. The CDR3 totals 15 residues. CDR1 and CDR2 (germline): MNHEY, SVGAGI. The trim removed 6 bases at V and 5 bases at J, leaving 11 bases unmatched. The CDR3 protein is CASSPTTGAGYGYTF. The CDR3 nucleotides are TGTGCCAGCAGCCCGACGACAGGGGCCGGGTATGGCTACACCTTC.

The chain links TRBV2 to TRBJ2-3; TRBD2 agrees at 8 bases. This CDR3 is built from 16 residues. Germline CDR1 reads SNHLY; CDR2 reads FYNNEI. Trimming took 2 bases from V and 2 from J; bases not matched to a gene: 6. CDR3 in amino acids: CASSERLAGLTDTQYF. CDR3 DNA: TGTGCCAGCAGTGAAAGGCTAGCGGGCCTCACAGATACGCAGTATTTT.

The sample holds a few counts of this clone. For the CDR3, the DNA is TGCGCCAGCAGCCTCGGACTAGCGGGCAAGGGGAGGTCCTACGAGCAGTACTTC. Translation gives CASSLGLAGKGRSYEQYF. The chain is built from TRBV5-1 and TRBJ2-7, with 11 nucleotides matching TRBD2. Germline CDR1 and CDR2: SGHRS and YFSETQ. The CDR3 has 18 residues. V dropped 4 bases and J dropped 1; count of bases not matched to a gene: 13.

The rearrangement uses TRBV18 and TRBJ1-2; 7 bases align to TRBD1. Germline V CDR1 and CDR2: KGHSH, LQKENI. The V and J ends lost 3 bases and 2 bases, in that order; junction bases with no gene match: 3. This CDR3 comprises 14 residues. CDR3 protein: CASSPRGGNYGYTF. The CDR3, as DNA: TGTGCCAGCTCACCTCGAGGGGGCAACTATGGCTACACCTTC.

The chain is built from TRBV5-1 and TRBJ2-3; TRBD2 is a possible D gene (5 bases). Germline lookup yields CDR1 SGHRS and CDR2 YFSETQ. V dropped 5 bases and J dropped 0 bases, with 13 bases sitting between them. The length of the CDR3 is 15 residues. The CDR3 spells CASSKISGSTDTQYF. The CDR3 nucleotides are TGCGCCAGCAGTAAGATAAGCGGAAGCACAGATACGCAGTATTTT.

This clone was seen only a few times. The chain has TRBV6-6 and TRBJ2-5; 11 nucleotides line up with TRBD2. Germline V gives CDR1 MNHNY, CDR2 SVGAGI (reference sequence). This CDR3 contains 14 residues. The V segment lost 5 bases and the J segment 1 base; nucleotides outside the gene matches: 0. CDR3 DNA sequence: TGTGCCAGCAGTACTAGCGGGGGCCAAGAGACCCAGTACTTC. Residues: CASSTSGGQETQYF.

V gene TRBV7-2 combines with J gene TRBJ2-1; 7 positions match TRBD1. CDR3 size: 14 residues. V lost 1 base to trimming and J lost 11 bases; unmatched junction nucleotides: 8. Germline V gives CDR1 SGHTA, CDR2 FQGNSA. The CDR3 loop is CASSLVPGDSQQFF. The CDR3 nucleotides are TGTGCCAGCAGCTTAGTCCCAGGGGACAGTCAGCAGTTCTTC.

The chain recombines TRBV7-3 with TRBJ2-7, with 10 bases identical to TRBD2. V gave up 5 bases and J gave up 4 bases; unmatched junction bases: 8. The CDR3 covers 15 residues. Germline assignment: CDR1 SGHTA and CDR2 FQGTGA. Here the CDR3 DNA reads TGTGCCAGCAGCCATCTAGCGGGAGATCGGTACGAGCAGTACTTC. Residues: CASSHLAGDRYEQYF.

V usage is TRBV28 and J usage is TRBJ1-5; possibly TRBD1 for D (6 bases). Looked up from germline, CDR1 is MDHEN and CDR2 is SYDVKM. The CDR3 spans 14 residues. Between the trimmed V and J ends, which lost 5 bases and 3 bases, there was a span of 11 bases. The CDR3 sequence is CASSQGQHNQPQHF. The CDR3 DNA follows: TGTGCCAGCAGTCAAGGACAGCACAATCAGCCCCAGCATTTT. Full variable domain (outside the CDR3, taken from reference TRBV28 and TRBJ1-5): DVKVTQSSRYLVKRTGEKVFLECVQDMDHENMFWYRQDPGLGLRLIYFSYDVKMKEKGDIPEGYSVSREKKERFSLILESASTNQTSMYLCASSQGQHNQPQHFGDGTRLSIL.

The V gene is TRBV7-4, the J gene TRBJ2-5, with 7 bases aligning to TRBD2. The CDR3 runs 14 residues. V was clipped by 2 bases and J by 4 bases; unmatched bases: 4. The germline gives CDR1 SGHVT, CDR2 SQSDAQ. The CDR3 nucleotides read TGTGCCAGCAGCTTATGCGGGGGTGCAGAGACCCAGTACTTC. It encodes CASSLCGGAETQYF. The full variable domain, its missing parts supplied by reference TRBV7-4 and TRBJ2-5, is GAGVSQSPRYKVAKRGRDVALRCDSISGHVTLYWYRQTLGQGSEVLTYSQSDAQRDKSGRPSGRFSAERPERSVSTLKIQRTEQGDSAVYLCASSLCGGAETQYFGPGTRLLVL.

This clone has just a few counts. The rearrangement uses TRBV19 and TRBJ2-7; D not certain. Trimming stripped 4 bases from V and 5 bases from J, with 9 bases between. The CDR3 consists of 12 residues. Germline CDR1 reads LNHDA; CDR2 reads SQIVND (reference sequence). The CDR3 DNA reads TGTGCCAGTAGTACCCCTCCCCACGAGCAGTACTTC. The encoded protein is CASSTPPHEQYF. Filled out from reference TRBV19 and TRBJ2-7, the complete variable domain reads DGGITQSPKYLFRKEGQNVTLSCEQNLNHDAMYWYRQDPGQGLRLIYYSQIVNDFQKGDIAEGYSVSREKKESFPLTVTSAQKNPTAFYLCASSTPPHEQYFGPGTRLTVT.

The chain couples TRBV27 to TRBJ2-2; 10 nucleotides line up with TRBD2. Germline V lookup: CDR1 MNHEY, CDR2 SMNVEV (reference sequence). The CDR3 runs to 19 residues. The V gene end was trimmed by 3 bases and the J gene end by 1 base; junction bases not matched to a gene: 11. CDR3 in amino acids: CASSFRKRTSGENTGELFF. The CDR3 DNA reads as TGTGCCAGCAGTTTTCGAAAGCGGACTAGCGGAGAGAACACCGGGGAGCTGTTTTTT.

This clone has only a few counts. V is TRBV29-1 and J is TRBJ1-1; D perhaps matches TRBD1 (6 bases). This CDR3 is built from 14 residues. CDR1 and CDR2 from the germline V gene are SQVTM and ANQGSEA. The V and J ends lost 8 bases and 4 bases respectively, with 20 bases between them. CDR3 sequence (DNA): TGCAGCTCATTGCCCCAGGGGATCCCCACTGAAGCTTTCTTT. Its protein product is CSSLPQGIPTEAFF.

This clone occurred a few times. J is TRBJ2-2 and V is TRBV4-2, with TRBD2 matching 9 bases. Germline CDR1 is LGHNA and CDR2 is YNFKEQ. J lost 1 base, V lost 1 base, and 1 base had no gene match. The CDR3 length is 16 residues. CDR3 amino acids: CASSQVSGGNTGELFF. CDR3 nucleotide sequence: TGTGCCAGCAGCCAAGTTAGCGGGGGGAACACCGGGGAGCTGTTTTTT.